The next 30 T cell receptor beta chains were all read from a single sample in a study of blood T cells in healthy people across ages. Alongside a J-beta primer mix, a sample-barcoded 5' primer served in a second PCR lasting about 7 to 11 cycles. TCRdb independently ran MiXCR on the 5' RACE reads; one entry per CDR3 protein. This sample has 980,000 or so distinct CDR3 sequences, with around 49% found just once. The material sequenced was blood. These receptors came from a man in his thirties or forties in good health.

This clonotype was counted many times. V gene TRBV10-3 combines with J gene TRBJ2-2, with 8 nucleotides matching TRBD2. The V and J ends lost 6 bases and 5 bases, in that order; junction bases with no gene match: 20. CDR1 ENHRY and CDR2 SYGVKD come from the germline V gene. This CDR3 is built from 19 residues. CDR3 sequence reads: CAIRGRTSFAELGTGELFF. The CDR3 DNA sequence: TGTGCCATCAGGGGGAGGACTAGCTTCGCGGAATTAGGTACCGGGGAGCTGTTTTTT.

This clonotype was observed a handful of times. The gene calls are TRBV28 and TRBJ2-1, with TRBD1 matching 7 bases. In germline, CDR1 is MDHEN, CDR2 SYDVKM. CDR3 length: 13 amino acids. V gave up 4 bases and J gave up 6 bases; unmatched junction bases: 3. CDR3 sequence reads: CASSSTGINEQFF. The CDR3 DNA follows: TGTGCCAGCAGTTCGACAGGGATCAATGAGCAGTTCTTC.

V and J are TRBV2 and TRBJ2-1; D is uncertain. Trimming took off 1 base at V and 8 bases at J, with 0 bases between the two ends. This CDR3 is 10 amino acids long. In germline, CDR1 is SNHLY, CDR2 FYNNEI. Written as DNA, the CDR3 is TGTGCCAGCAGTGAAGATGAGCAGTTCTTC. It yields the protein CASSEDEQFF.

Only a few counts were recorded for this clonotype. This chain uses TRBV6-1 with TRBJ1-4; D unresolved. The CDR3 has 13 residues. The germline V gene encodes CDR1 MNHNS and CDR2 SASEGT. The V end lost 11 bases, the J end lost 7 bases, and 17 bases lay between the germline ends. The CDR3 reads CAVRTVRSEKLFF. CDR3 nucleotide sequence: TGTGCCGTGCGAACCGTTCGATCTGAAAAACTGTTTTTT.

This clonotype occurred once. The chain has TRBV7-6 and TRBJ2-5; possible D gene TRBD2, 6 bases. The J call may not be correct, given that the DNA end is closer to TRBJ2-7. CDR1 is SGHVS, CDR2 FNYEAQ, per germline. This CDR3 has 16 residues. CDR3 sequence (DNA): TGTGCCAGCAGCTTAGCGCCCGCGGGAACCCTCCACGAGCAGTACTTC. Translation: CASSLAPAGTLHEQYF.

The CDR3 sequence: CASSYDRTGNTEAFF. The DNA of the CDR3 is TGTGCCAGCAGTTACGACCGGACAGGTAACACTGAAGCTTTCTTT. The chain carries TRBV6-5 and TRBJ1-1; 7 bases are shared with TRBD1. The CDR3 covers 15 residues. Per germline, CDR1 MNHEY and CDR2 SVGAGI. The trim removed 2 bases at V and 2 bases at J, leaving 5 bases unmatched.

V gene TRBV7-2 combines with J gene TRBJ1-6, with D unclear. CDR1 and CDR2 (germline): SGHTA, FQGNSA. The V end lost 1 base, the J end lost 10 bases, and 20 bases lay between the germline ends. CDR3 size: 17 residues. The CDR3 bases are TGTGCCAGCAGCTTAGAAGGGTGGTACGGCCTAAGGTCACCCCTCCACTTT. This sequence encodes CASSLEGWYGLRSPLHF. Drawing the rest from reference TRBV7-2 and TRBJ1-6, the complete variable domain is GAGVSQSPSNKVTEKGKDVELRCDPISGHTALYWYRQSLGQGLEFLIYFQGNSAPDKSGLPSDRFSAERTGGSVSTLTIQRTQQEDSAVYLCASSLEGWYGLRSPLHFGNGTRLTVT.

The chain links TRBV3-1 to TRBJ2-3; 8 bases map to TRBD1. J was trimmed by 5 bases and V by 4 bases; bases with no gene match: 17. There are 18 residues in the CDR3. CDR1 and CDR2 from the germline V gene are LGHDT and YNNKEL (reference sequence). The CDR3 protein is CASSRGQGNSVIVDTQYF. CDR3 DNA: TGTGCCAGCAGCCGAGGACAGGGAAACTCGGTAATTGTAGATACGCAGTATTTT.

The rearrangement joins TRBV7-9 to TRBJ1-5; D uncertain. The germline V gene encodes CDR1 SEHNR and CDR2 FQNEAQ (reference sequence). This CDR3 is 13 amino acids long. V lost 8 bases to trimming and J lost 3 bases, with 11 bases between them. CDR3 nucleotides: TGTGCCAGCTCCCACAGCGCCAATCAGCCCCAGCATTTT. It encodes CASSHSANQPQHF.

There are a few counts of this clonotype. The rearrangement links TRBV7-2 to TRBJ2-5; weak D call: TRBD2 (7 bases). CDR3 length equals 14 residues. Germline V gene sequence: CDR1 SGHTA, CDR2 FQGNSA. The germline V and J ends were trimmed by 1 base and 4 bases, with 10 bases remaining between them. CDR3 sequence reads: CASSLVGGAETQYF. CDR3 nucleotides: TGTGCCAGCAGCTTAGTAGGGGGGGCAGAGACCCAGTACTTC.

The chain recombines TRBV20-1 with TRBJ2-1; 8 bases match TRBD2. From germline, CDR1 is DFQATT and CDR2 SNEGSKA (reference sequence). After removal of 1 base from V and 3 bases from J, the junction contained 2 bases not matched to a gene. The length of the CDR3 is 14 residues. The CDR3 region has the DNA TGCAGTGCTAGAGGTAGCGGGGTCTACAATGAGCAGTTCTTC. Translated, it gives CSARGSGVYNEQFF.

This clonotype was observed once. Here the CDR3 reads CASRGEGEGGTNEKLFF. In nucleotides, the CDR3 is TGTGCCAGCAGGGGAGAGGGGGAAGGGGGCACTAATGAAAAACTGTTTTTT. The chain has TRBV27 and TRBJ1-4; 7 bases line up with TRBD1. Germline V CDR1 and CDR2: MNHEY, SMNVEV (reference sequence). V trimming: 6 bases; J trimming: 2 bases; junction bases outside the gene matches: 12. The CDR3 spans 17 residues.

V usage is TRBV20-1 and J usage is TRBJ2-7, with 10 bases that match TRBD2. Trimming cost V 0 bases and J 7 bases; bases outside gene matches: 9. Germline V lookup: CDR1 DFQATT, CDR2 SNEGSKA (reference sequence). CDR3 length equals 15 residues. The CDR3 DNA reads TGCAGTGCTAGAGATCCGACTAGCGGGCCGAAGGAGCAGTACTTC. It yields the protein CSARDPTSGPKEQYF.

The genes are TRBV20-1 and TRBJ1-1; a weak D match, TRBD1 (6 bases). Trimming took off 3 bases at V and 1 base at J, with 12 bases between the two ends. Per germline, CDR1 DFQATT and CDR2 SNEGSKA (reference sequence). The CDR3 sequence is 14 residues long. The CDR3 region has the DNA TGCAGTGCTAGGCCGGGGGGCGGGAACACTGAAGCTTTCTTT. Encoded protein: CSARPGGGNTEAFF.

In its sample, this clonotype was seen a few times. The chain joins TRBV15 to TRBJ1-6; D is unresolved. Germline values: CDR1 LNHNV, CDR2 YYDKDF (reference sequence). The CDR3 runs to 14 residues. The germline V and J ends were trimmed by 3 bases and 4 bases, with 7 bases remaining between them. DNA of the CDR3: TGTGCCACCAGCAGGGCGGGGTATAATTCACCCCTCCACTTT. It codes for CATSRAGYNSPLHF.

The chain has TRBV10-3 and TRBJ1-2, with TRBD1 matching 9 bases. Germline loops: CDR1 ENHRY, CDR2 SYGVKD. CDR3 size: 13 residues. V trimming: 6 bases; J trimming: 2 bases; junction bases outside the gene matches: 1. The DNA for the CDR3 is TGTGCCATCAGGGGGACAGGGAACTATGGCTACACCTTC. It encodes CAIRGTGNYGYTF.

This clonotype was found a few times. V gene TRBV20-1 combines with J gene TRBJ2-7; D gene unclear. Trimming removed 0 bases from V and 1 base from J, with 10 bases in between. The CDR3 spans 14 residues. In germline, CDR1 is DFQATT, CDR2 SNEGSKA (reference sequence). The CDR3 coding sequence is TGCAGTGCTAGAGATCTGGACCGTTCCTACGAGCAGTACTTC. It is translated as CSARDLDRSYEQYF.

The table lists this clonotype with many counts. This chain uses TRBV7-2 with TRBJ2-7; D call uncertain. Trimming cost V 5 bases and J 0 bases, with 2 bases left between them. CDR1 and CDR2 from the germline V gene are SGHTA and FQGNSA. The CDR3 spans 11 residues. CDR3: CASSVSYEQYF. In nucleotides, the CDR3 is TGTGCCAGCAGCGTCTCCTACGAGCAGTACTTC. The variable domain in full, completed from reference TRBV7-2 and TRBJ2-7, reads GAGVSQSPSNKVTEKGKDVELRCDPISGHTALYWYRQSLGQGLEFLIYFQGNSAPDKSGLPSDRFSAERTGGSVSTLTIQRTQQEDSAVYLCASSVSYEQYFGPGTRLTVT.

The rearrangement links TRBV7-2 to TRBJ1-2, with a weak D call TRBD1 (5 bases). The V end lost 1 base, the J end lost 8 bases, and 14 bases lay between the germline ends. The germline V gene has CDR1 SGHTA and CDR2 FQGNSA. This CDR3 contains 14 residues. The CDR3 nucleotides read TGTGCCAGCAGCTTAGAACGGGGCGCGCGAGGCTACACCTTC. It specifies CASSLERGARGYTF.

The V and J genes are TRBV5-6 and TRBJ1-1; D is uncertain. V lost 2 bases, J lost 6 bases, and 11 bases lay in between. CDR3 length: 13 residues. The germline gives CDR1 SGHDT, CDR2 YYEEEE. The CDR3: CASSFRTWPEAFF. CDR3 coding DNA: TGTGCCAGCAGCTTCCGAACGTGGCCTGAAGCTTTCTTT.

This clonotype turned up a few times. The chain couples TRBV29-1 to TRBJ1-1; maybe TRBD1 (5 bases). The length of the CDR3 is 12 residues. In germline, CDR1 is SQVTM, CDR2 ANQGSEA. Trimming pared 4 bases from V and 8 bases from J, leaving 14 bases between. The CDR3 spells CSVGRLGEEAFF. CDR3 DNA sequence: TGCAGCGTTGGGCGCCTGGGGGAAGAAGCTTTCTTT.

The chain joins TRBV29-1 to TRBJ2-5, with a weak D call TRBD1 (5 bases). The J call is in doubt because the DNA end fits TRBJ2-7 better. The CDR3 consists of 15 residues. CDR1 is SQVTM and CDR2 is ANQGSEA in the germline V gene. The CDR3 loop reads CSVIPQGTSRYEQYF. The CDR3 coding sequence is TGCAGCGTTATTCCTCAGGGTACTTCCCGCTACGAGCAGTACTTC.

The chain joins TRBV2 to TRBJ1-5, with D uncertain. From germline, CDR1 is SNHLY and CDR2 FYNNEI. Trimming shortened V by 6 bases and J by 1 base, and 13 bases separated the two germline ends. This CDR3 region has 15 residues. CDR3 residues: CASRDRTGSNQPQHF. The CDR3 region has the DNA TGTGCCAGCAGGGATCGGACTGGAAGCAATCAGCCCCAGCATTTT.

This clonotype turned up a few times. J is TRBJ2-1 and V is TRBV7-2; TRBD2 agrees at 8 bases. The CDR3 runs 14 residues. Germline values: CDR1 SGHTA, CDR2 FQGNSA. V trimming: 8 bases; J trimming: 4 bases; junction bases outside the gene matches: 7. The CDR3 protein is CASDGGGGYNEQFF. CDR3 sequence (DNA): TGTGCCAGCGATGGGGGCGGGGGGTACAATGAGCAGTTCTTC. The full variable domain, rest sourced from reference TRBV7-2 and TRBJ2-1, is GAGVSQSPSNKVTEKGKDVELRCDPISGHTALYWYRQSLGQGLEFLIYFQGNSAPDKSGLPSDRFSAERTGGSVSTLTIQRTQQEDSAVYLCASDGGGGYNEQFFGPGTRLTVL.

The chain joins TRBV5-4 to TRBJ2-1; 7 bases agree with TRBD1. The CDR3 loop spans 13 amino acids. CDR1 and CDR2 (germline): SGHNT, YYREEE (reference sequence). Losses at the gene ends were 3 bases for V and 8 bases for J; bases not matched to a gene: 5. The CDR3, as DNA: TGTGCCAGCAGCTCCACAGGGGCCGATGAGCAGTTCTTC. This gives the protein CASSSTGADEQFF.

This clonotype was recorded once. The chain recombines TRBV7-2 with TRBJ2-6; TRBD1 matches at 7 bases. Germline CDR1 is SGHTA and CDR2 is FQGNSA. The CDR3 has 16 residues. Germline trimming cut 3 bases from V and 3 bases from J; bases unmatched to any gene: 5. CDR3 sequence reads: CASSFDRVGGANVLTF. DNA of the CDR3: TGTGCCAGCAGCTTCGACAGGGTTGGTGGGGCCAACGTCCTGACTTTC. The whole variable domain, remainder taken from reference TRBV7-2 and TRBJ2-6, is GAGVSQSPSNKVTEKGKDVELRCDPISGHTALYWYRQSLGQGLEFLIYFQGNSAPDKSGLPSDRFSAERTGGSVSTLTIQRTQQEDSAVYLCASSFDRVGGANVLTFGAGSRLTVL.

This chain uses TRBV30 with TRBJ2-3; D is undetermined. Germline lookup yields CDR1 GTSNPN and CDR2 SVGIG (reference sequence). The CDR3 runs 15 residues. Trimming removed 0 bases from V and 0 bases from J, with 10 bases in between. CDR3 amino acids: CAWSVFGSSTDTQYF. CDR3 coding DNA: TGTGCCTGGAGTGTATTTGGGTCGAGCACAGATACGCAGTATTTT.

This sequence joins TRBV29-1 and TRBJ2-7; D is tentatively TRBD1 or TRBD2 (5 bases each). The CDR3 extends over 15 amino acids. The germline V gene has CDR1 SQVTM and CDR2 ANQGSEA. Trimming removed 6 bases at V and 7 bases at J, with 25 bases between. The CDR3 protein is CSVTLPGRSGDEQYF. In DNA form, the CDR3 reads TGCAGCGTAACACTTCCGGGACGGTCTGGGGATGAGCAGTACTTC.

The DNA for the CDR3 is TGTGCCAGCAGCCAGACTTTTAGCTCCTACGAGCAGTACTTC. Its protein product is CASSQTFSSYEQYF. V is TRBV4-2 and J is TRBJ2-7; D gene unclear. The CDR3 covers 14 residues. In germline, CDR1 is LGHNA, CDR2 YNFKEQ. V was pared by 3 bases and J by 0 bases, with 9 bases between.

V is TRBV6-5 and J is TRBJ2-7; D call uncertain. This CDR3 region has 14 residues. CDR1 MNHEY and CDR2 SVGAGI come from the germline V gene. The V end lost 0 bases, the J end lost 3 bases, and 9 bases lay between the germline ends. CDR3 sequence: CASSYSMQDYEQYF. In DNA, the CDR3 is TGTGCCAGCAGTTACTCGATGCAGGACTACGAGCAGTACTTC.